A single sample is the source of the 20 T cell receptor beta chains below, sequenced in a study of CD8 T cells in Susac syndrome. RNA was extracted with the RNeasy kit, and a quantity of 0.5 to 1 ug was reverse transcribed using random hexamers. Via MiXCR, TCRdb re-called the immunoSEQ multiplex PCR reads, giving one row per CDR3 protein. In the table there are hundreds of thousands of distinct CDR3 sequences, over 75% of which are singletons. The sequencing sample was made of CD8+ T cells from PBMCs. The receptors come from a human donor with multiple sclerosis.

In regard to this clonotype: The missing conserved phenylalanine or tryptophan at the end of this CDR3 makes a read error likely. The chain couples TRBV9 to TRBJ2-7, with 9 bases aligning to TRBD1. V shed 2 bases and J 2 bases; nucleotides not matched to a gene: 8. Germline-derived CDR1 and CDR2 are SGDLS and YYNGEE. This CDR3 spans 16 amino acids. The CDR3 loop is CASSVSRDREPYEQYL. The CDR3, as DNA: TGTGCCAGCAGCGTTAGCCGGGACAGGGAACCCTACGAGCAGTACCTC.

The rearrangement joins TRBV5-6 to TRBJ1-2, with D possibly being TRBD1 (5 bases). Trimming removed 4 bases from V and 7 bases from J, with 20 bases in between. The CDR3 runs to 15 residues. Germline loops: CDR1 SGHDT, CDR2 YYEEEE. CDR3 region: CASSIGQGGTAGYTF. The CDR3 DNA is TGTGCCAGCAGCATTGGGCAGGGAGGTACGGCTGGCTACACCTTC.

This chain uses TRBV11-2 with TRBJ2-1, with 7 bases matching TRBD2. Germline CDR1 is SGHAT and CDR2 is FQNNGV. The CDR3 runs 18 residues. V shed 3 bases, J shed 3 bases, and the junction held 14 bases outside the gene matches. This CDR3 reads CASSFPPGAGRVYNEQFF. In nucleotides, the CDR3 is TGTGCCAGCAGCTTCCCCCCCGGAGCGGGGAGGGTCTACAATGAGCAGTTCTTC.

The CDR3 region has the DNA TGCAGTGCTAGGCCGAAGCTTCAAGGACTAACCGAAGAGACCCAGTACTTC. It codes for CSARPKLQGLTEETQYF. This chain uses TRBV20-1 with TRBJ2-5; D may be TRBD2 (6 bases). This CDR3 region has 17 residues. V dropped 3 bases and J dropped 3 bases, with 23 bases sitting between them. Germline loops: CDR1 DFQATT, CDR2 SNEGSKA (reference sequence).

This chain connects TRBV5-1 to TRBJ1-1; D is possibly TRBD1 (6 bases). The V end was cut by 0 bases, the J end by 5 bases, with 23 bases between. The CDR3 covers 18 residues. CDR1 SGHRS and CDR2 YFSETQ come from the germline V gene. CDR3 DNA: TGCGCCAGCAGCTTGGCCAGGGGTATGCAGGGAGCGGGAACTGAAGCTTTCTTT. Its protein is CASSLARGMQGAGTEAFF.

This sequence joins TRBV9 and TRBJ2-5, with D perhaps TRBD1 or TRBD2 (6 bases each). Germline-derived CDR1 and CDR2 are SGDLS and YYNGEE. The V end lost 3 bases, the J end lost 5 bases, and 14 bases lay between the germline ends. This CDR3 has 14 amino acids. CDR3 in amino acids: CASSATGTGETQYF. CDR3 sequence (DNA): TGTGCCAGCAGCGCCACAGGGACTGGGGAGACCCAGTACTTC.

In DNA form, the CDR3 reads TGTGCCAGTAGTATTTGGGGGGCGGTGGTTAGCTCCTACAATGAGCAGTTCTTC. This translates into CASSIWGAVVSSYNEQFF. This chain uses TRBV19 with TRBJ2-1; D tentatively fits TRBD1 or TRBD2 (6 bases each). This CDR3 has 18 amino acids. Germline CDR1 and CDR2: LNHDA and SQIVND (reference sequence). Trimming removed 3 bases from V and 0 bases from J, with 18 bases in between.

V gene TRBV27 combines with J gene TRBJ1-1; TRBD1 aligns across 8 bases. Trimming at V came to 4 bases and at J to 4 bases, leaving 8 bases not matched to a gene. CDR3 length equals 15 residues. Germline assignment: CDR1 MNHEY and CDR2 SMNVEV (reference sequence). CDR3 loop: CASSSLPDRGTEAFF. The DNA of the CDR3 is TGTGCCAGCAGTTCCCTCCCCGACAGGGGCACTGAAGCTTTCTTT.

The chain recombines TRBV28 with TRBJ2-5; 7 bases fit TRBD1. J was trimmed by 5 bases and V by 6 bases; bases with no gene match: 15. There are 16 residues in the CDR3. The germline V gene encodes CDR1 MDHEN and CDR2 SYDVKM. CDR3 sequence (DNA): TGTGCCAGCAGCAGACACTTCGGACAGGCTGCCGAGACCCAGTACTTC. Protein sequence: CASSRHFGQAAETQYF.

This chain connects TRBV4-3 to TRBJ2-6; D is unclear. The CDR3 is 14 amino acids. Deletions cut 4 bases from V and 2 bases from J, with 6 bases between. Germline V gene data show CDR1 as LGHNA and CDR2 as YSLEER. The DNA of the CDR3 is TGCGCCAGCAGCCCGTGGCCTGGGGCCAACGTCCTGACTTTC. It encodes CASSPWPGANVLTF.

This rearrangement joins TRBV5-1 to TRBJ1-6; D ambiguous. CDR1 is SGHRS and CDR2 is YFSETQ in the germline V gene. The CDR3 contains 12 residues. Trimming left V 3 bases short and J 7 bases short, with 5 bases between. CDR3 in DNA: TGCGCCAGCAGCTCCACCAATTCACCCCTCCACTTT. Protein sequence: CASSSTNSPLHF.

The V gene is TRBV7-8, the J gene TRBJ2-3; 8 nucleotides agree with TRBD2. J gave up 2 bases and V 1 base, and 17 bases lay outside the gene matches. CDR1 SGHVS and CDR2 FQNEAQ come from the germline V gene. There are 20 residues in the CDR3. The CDR3 protein is CASSLEVDLQTSENTDTQYF. CDR3 nucleotide sequence: TGTGCCAGCAGCTTAGAGGTCGATCTACAGACTAGCGAAAACACAGATACGCAGTATTTT.

This clonotype has only one observation. The J gene is TRBJ2-5, the V gene TRBV20-1; D possibly matches TRBD1 or TRBD2 (5 bases each). This CDR3 comprises 17 residues. With 2 bases removed from V and 5 bases from J, the gap between germline ends came to 24 bases. CDR1 is DFQATT and CDR2 is SNEGSKA in the germline V gene (reference sequence). CDR3 sequence (DNA): TGCAGTGCTAGATCACAATTGCCGGGACGTGTCATGGAGACCCAGTACTTC. This encodes CSARSQLPGRVMETQYF.

This chain uses TRBV29-1 with TRBJ2-1; 14 nucleotides line up with TRBD2. The CDR3 runs to 22 residues. The junction had 16 bases not matched to a gene; V was cut back by 0 bases and J by 0 bases. In germline, CDR1 is SQVTM, CDR2 ANQGSEA. The CDR3, as DNA: TGCAGCGTTGAAGATCCTGAACCGACTAGCGGGAGGGCCCTGAGCTCCTACAATGAGCAGTTCTTC. This encodes CSVEDPEPTSGRALSSYNEQFF.

The chain links TRBV27 to TRBJ2-5, with D possibly being TRBD1 or TRBD2 (5 bases each). Germline loops: CDR1 MNHEY, CDR2 SMNVEV (reference sequence). V lost 5 bases to trimming and J lost 9 bases, with 19 bases between them. The CDR3 spans 14 residues. CDR3 bases: TGTGCCAGCAGTGAGGGGCACGCAGGGTGGGCCCAGTACTTC. Encoded protein: CASSEGHAGWAQYF.

J is TRBJ2-4 and V is TRBV5-6, with D unclear. V gave up 6 bases and J gave up 3 bases, with 13 bases separating them. The germline V gene has CDR1 SGHDT and CDR2 YYEEEE. The CDR3 is 14 amino acids. CDR3 loop: CASTLRGDKNIQYF. CDR3 DNA sequence: TGTGCCAGCACCCTTCGTGGGGACAAAAACATTCAGTACTTC.

V gene TRBV12-3 or TRBV12-4 combines with J gene TRBJ2-1; a possible D gene is TRBD2 (6 bases). The CDR3 is 13 amino acids. V was trimmed by 8 bases and J by 1 base, leaving 9 bases between them. CDR3 in amino acids: CASRGKSYNEQFF. The CDR3 nucleotides are TGTGCCAGCCGGGGGAAGTCCTACAATGAGCAGTTCTTC.

The V gene is TRBV29-1, the J gene TRBJ2-7, with TRBD2 identical over 9 bases. The CDR3 consists of 13 residues. Germline CDR1 and CDR2: SQVTM and ANQGSEA. Trimming at V came to 7 bases and at J to 1 base, leaving 5 bases not matched to a gene. The CDR3 is CSARLADSYEQYF. CDR3 nucleotide sequence: TGCAGCGCCCGACTAGCGGATTCCTACGAGCAGTACTTC.

V is TRBV7-6 and J is TRBJ2-2; tentative D call: TRBD1 (7 bases). This CDR3 spans 16 amino acids. Per germline, CDR1 SGHVS and CDR2 FNYEAQ. V gave up 5 bases and J gave up 1 base, with 14 bases separating them. The CDR3 here is CASSPTQGGNTGELFF. CDR3 sequence (DNA): TGTGCCAGCAGCCCTACTCAGGGGGGGAACACCGGGGAGCTGTTTTTT.

This clonotype was picked up a small number of times. This chain links TRBV30 with TRBJ2-7; D is unresolved. The germline gives CDR1 GTSNPN, CDR2 SVGIG (reference sequence). Trimming stripped 1 base from V and 5 bases from J, with 12 bases between. CDR3 size: 13 residues. CDR3 coding DNA: TGTGCCTGGAGTGCTGGTGGTCCAAACGAGCAGTACTTC. Translated: CAWSAGGPNEQYF.